The 14 T cell receptor beta chains in this list originate from one sample, sequenced in a study of T cells in Graves' hyperthyroidism and ophthalmopathy. Authors of the study amplified TCR beta CDR3 regions from RNA transcripts. First-round RT-PCR targeting the TCR CDR3 was performed with the HTBI primer set. TCRdb redid the calling of the multiplex PCR reads with MiXCR, one entry per CDR3 protein. The table lists approximately 640,000 distinct CDR3 sequences, roughly a sixth of them singletons. Sequenced material: blood. The receptors stem from a man in his fifties or sixties with Graves' hyperthyroidism.

The chain has TRBV6-1 and TRBJ2-5; D remains ambiguous. Germline V gene sequence: CDR1 MNHNS, CDR2 SASEGT. The CDR3 is 13 amino acids. V was clipped by 6 bases and J by 7 bases, with 15 bases between them. Written as DNA, the CDR3 is TGTGCCAGCAGCATGAGCACGCCTAGGACCCAGTACTTC. This encodes CASSMSTPRTQYF.

This clonotype was observed many times. The V gene is TRBV20-1, the J gene TRBJ1-1; unclear D gene. Germline-derived CDR1 and CDR2 are DFQATT and SNEGSKA (reference sequence). Deletions cut 0 bases from V and 6 bases from J, with 11 bases between. The CDR3 has 13 residues. CDR3 sequence: CSARDFTVSEAFF. Written as DNA, the CDR3 is TGCAGTGCTAGAGATTTTACAGTCTCTGAAGCTTTCTTT.

Concerning this clonotype: A much larger clone lies one base from this, so it may be a read error. This rearrangement joins TRBV5-4 to TRBJ2-2; 7 nucleotides agree with TRBD2. The germline gives CDR1 SGHNT, CDR2 YYREEE (reference sequence). The CDR3 runs 16 residues. The ends lost 4 bases at V and 0 bases at J; junction bases unmatched: 6. The CDR3 reads CASSLIGLANTGELFF. Here the CDR3 DNA reads TGTGCCAGCAGCCTAATAGGACTAGCGAACACCGGGGAGCTGTTTTTT.

This chain joins TRBV20-1 and TRBJ2-7; 9 nucleotides agree with TRBD2. Germline-derived CDR1 and CDR2 are DFQATT and SNEGSKA (reference sequence). The trim removed 4 bases at V and 2 bases at J, leaving 15 bases unmatched. This CDR3 comprises 17 residues. The CDR3, as DNA: TGCAGTGCTAACGCCGCATTCTTAGCGGGAGCCCCCTACGAGCAGTACTTC. Its protein product is CSANAAFLAGAPYEQYF.

This clonotype was counted at least ten times. V and J are TRBV29-1 and TRBJ2-1; unclear D gene. Germline CDR1 reads SQVTM; CDR2 reads ANQGSEA. The CDR3 spans 15 residues. Deletions cut 0 bases from V and 4 bases from J, with 13 bases between. CDR3 protein: CSVEDRRLHYNEQFF. CDR3 in DNA: TGCAGCGTTGAAGATCGTCGGCTTCATTACAATGAGCAGTTCTTC.

The chain couples TRBV5-4 to TRBJ2-3, with 10 nucleotides matching TRBD2. Germline V gene sequence: CDR1 SGHNT, CDR2 YYREEE (reference sequence). The CDR3 totals 15 residues. V shed 5 bases and J 2 bases; nucleotides not matched to a gene: 5. The CDR3 DNA sequence: TGTGCCAGCAGTCCCGGGACTAGCGACACAGATACGCAGTATTTT. Amino acid sequence: CASSPGTSDTDTQYF.

The rearrangement uses TRBV19 and TRBJ2-1; D is undetermined. Germline V gene lookup returns CDR1 LNHDA and CDR2 SQIVND (reference sequence). Between the trimmed V and J ends, which lost 5 bases and 1 base, there was a span of 12 bases. The CDR3 length is 15 residues. In DNA form, the CDR3 reads TGTGCCAGTAGTCGTAGACTGGATTCCTACAATGAGCAGTTCTTC. Its translation: CASSRRLDSYNEQFF.

This clonotype was counted ten times or more. The rearrangement links TRBV12-3 or TRBV12-4 to TRBJ2-1; D remains unclear. This CDR3 is built from 14 residues. Trimming took off 5 bases at V and 10 bases at J, with 18 bases between the two ends. This chain's CDR3 is CASSPPVGASEQFF. DNA of the CDR3: TGTGCCAGCAGTCCCCCGGTTGGTGCATCCGAGCAGTTCTTC.

This clonotype was counted at least ten times. The J gene is TRBJ2-7, the V gene TRBV27, with TRBD2 identical over 8 bases. CDR3 length equals 15 residues. Losses at the gene ends were 6 bases for V and 3 bases for J; bases not matched to a gene: 10. The germline CDR1 and CDR2 sequences are MNHEY and SMNVEV (reference sequence). CDR3 amino acids: CASSPTGGAYYEQYF. The DNA of the CDR3 is TGTGCCAGCAGCCCCACGGGAGGGGCGTACTACGAGCAGTACTTC.

This chain connects TRBV4-2 to TRBJ2-5; tentative D call: TRBD2 (7 bases). The CDR3 extends over 16 amino acids. V lost 0 bases, J lost 6 bases, and 17 bases lay in between. CDR1 LGHNA and CDR2 YNFKEQ come from the germline V gene. The CDR3 nucleotides read TGTGCCAGCAGCCAAGATTTAGGGGGGGCGGTTCAGACCCAGTACTTC. Residues: CASSQDLGGAVQTQYF.

This clonotype was detected a few times. The chain couples TRBV20-1 to TRBJ2-1; D may be TRBD1 (5 bases). The V end was cut by 8 bases, the J end by 0 bases, with 14 bases between. The CDR3 has 14 amino acids. Germline CDR1 DFQATT, CDR2 SNEGSKA (reference sequence). The CDR3 sequence: CSTTGSSSYNEQFF. Written as DNA, the CDR3 is TGCAGTACAACAGGTTCTAGCTCCTACAATGAGCAGTTCTTC.

The V and J genes are TRBV6-2 or TRBV6-3 and TRBJ2-7, with D hard to call. The CDR3 covers 13 residues. Trimming cost V 7 bases and J 6 bases, with 16 bases left between them. Per the germline V gene, CDR1 is MNHEY and CDR2 is SVGEGT. In DNA, the CDR3 is TGTGCCAGCACCTCCGGAGAGGAGTTCGAGCAGTACTTC. It codes for CASTSGEEFEQYF.

This clonotype appeared a few times. The V call is TRBV19, the J call TRBJ1-2; 7 bases match TRBD1. V shed 2 bases, J shed 5 bases, and the junction held 8 bases outside the gene matches. The germline gives CDR1 LNHDA, CDR2 SQIVND (reference sequence). CDR3 size: 15 residues. CDR3 residues: CASSIQGGVVYGYTF. CDR3 in DNA: TGTGCCAGTAGTATACAGGGGGGAGTCGTGTATGGCTACACCTTC.

In DNA form, the CDR3 reads TGTGCCAGCAGCTGGCCGGGAGGTGAGCAGTTCTTC. It codes for CASSWPGGEQFF. The chain is built from TRBV7-3 and TRBJ2-1, with 7 bases identical to TRBD2. This CDR3 is built from 12 residues. The germline gives CDR1 SGHTA, CDR2 FQGTGA. V was pared by 4 bases and J by 9 bases, with 3 bases of the junction left unmatched.